Each of the 15 T cell receptor beta chains below was sequenced from the same sample in a study of control samples from healthy donors and cancer patients. Measured with immunoSEQ multiplex PCR; TCRdb has only the in-frame clones, and not every one. In the table there are fewer than 80,000 clones, nearly 90% of which are singletons. The sequenced sample was PBMCs. The receptors shown here come from a man in his fifties or sixties with colorectal cancer.

The chain links TRBV3-1 (or the pseudogene TRBV3-2) to TRBJ2-2; the match to TRBD2 covers 12 bases. CDR3 length equals 19 residues. Per germline, CDR1 LGHDT and CDR2 YNNKEL (reference sequence). The J segment lost 1 base and the V segment lost 3 bases, leaving 9 bases of the junction unmatched. Written as DNA, the CDR3 is TGTGCCAGCAGCCACCCTGGGGCTAGCGGGGGGGAGAACACCGGGGAGCTGTTTTTT. Its protein is CASSHPGASGGENTGELFF.

The genes are TRBV30 and TRBJ2-1; D possibly matches TRBD1 or TRBD2 (6 bases each). This CDR3 has 15 residues. Germline V gene sequence: CDR1 GTSNPN, CDR2 SVGIG (reference sequence). V lost 0 bases to trimming and J lost 0 bases, with 9 bases between them. The CDR3 is CAWSVWGASYNEQFF. The CDR3 DNA reads as TGTGCCTGGAGTGTATGGGGGGCCTCCTACAATGAGCAGTTCTTC.

The chain has TRBV5-1 and TRBJ1-4, with TRBD1 matching 8 bases. The CDR3 is made up of 16 amino acids. V lost 4 bases to trimming and J lost 1 base; unmatched junction nucleotides: 6. CDR1 is SGHRS, CDR2 YFSETQ, per germline. CDR3 region: CASSAGQVGTNEKLFF. DNA of the CDR3: TGCGCCAGCAGCGCGGGACAGGTAGGAACTAATGAAAAACTGTTTTTT.

V is TRBV15 and J is TRBJ1-1; D is undetermined. This CDR3 has 14 residues. V gave up 5 bases and J gave up 0 bases, with 10 bases separating them. Germline CDR1 reads LNHNV; CDR2 reads YYDKDF (reference sequence). DNA for the CDR3: TGTGCCACCAGCCAGGACCTGGTGAACACTGAAGCTTTCTTT. Translating gives CATSQDLVNTEAFF.

The V call is TRBV2, the J call TRBJ2-7; D ambiguous. The V and J ends lost 3 bases and 2 bases respectively, with 8 bases between them. The CDR3 contains 13 residues. Germline CDR1 and CDR2: SNHLY and FYNNEI. The CDR3 DNA sequence: TGTGCCAGCAGTGATTCCCCCCCCTACGAGCAGTACTTC. Protein: CASSDSPPYEQYF.

This chain uses TRBV18 with TRBJ2-2; D is unresolved. Per germline, CDR1 KGHSH and CDR2 LQKENI. The V gene lost 2 bases and the J gene lost 2 bases, with 3 bases spanning the gap. The CDR3 totals 13 residues. This chain's CDR3 is CASSPANTGELFF. The CDR3 nucleotides read TGTGCCAGCTCACCAGCTAACACCGGGGAGCTGTTTTTT.

The chain combines TRBV10-3 with TRBJ2-5, with D possibly being TRBD1 or TRBD2 (5 bases each). The germline V gene has CDR1 ENHRY and CDR2 SYGVKD. CDR3 length equals 15 residues. With 6 bases removed from V and 2 bases from J, the gap between germline ends came to 16 bases. CDR3: CAIRDARGGQETQYF. The CDR3 DNA sequence: TGTGCCATCAGGGATGCGAGGGGCGGGCAAGAGACCCAGTACTTC.

This chain uses TRBV6-6 with TRBJ1-3; 8 nucleotides line up with TRBD1. V was pared by 6 bases and J by 3 bases, with 7 bases of the junction left unmatched. The CDR3 has 15 amino acids. The germline V gene encodes CDR1 MNHNY and CDR2 SVGAGI (reference sequence). The CDR3 sequence: CASSRRGQGGNTIYF. The CDR3 DNA follows: TGTGCCAGCAGCCGACGTGGACAGGGTGGAAACACCATATATTTT.

The chain joins TRBV28 to TRBJ1-1; D unclear. The CDR3 length is 14 residues. Trimming removed 3 bases at V and 3 bases at J, with 11 bases between. Germline lookup yields CDR1 MDHEN and CDR2 SYDVKM. The CDR3 is CASSLVQRDTEAFF. The CDR3 region has the DNA TGTGCCAGCAGTTTGGTACAGAGGGACACTGAAGCTTTCTTT.

The chain links TRBV28 to TRBJ1-2; D unresolved. The CDR3 runs to 12 residues. CDR1 MDHEN and CDR2 SYDVKM come from the germline V gene. Trimming removed 5 bases at V and 8 bases at J, with 12 bases between. Here the CDR3 DNA reads TGTGCCAGCAGTCCCCGGACGTGGGGCTACACCTTC. The encoded protein is CASSPRTWGYTF.

V and J are TRBV7-9 and TRBJ1-1, with D uncertain. From germline, CDR1 is SEHNR and CDR2 FQNEAQ (reference sequence). Trimming stripped 8 bases from V and 0 bases from J, with 4 bases between. The CDR3 is made up of 11 amino acids. CDR3 DNA sequence: TGTGCCAGCGCGGTGAACACTGAAGCTTTCTTT. Residues: CASAVNTEAFF.

The genes are TRBV25-1 and TRBJ1-4, with D tentatively TRBD1 (5 bases). Germline CDR1 and CDR2: MGHDK and SYGVNS. Trimming took off 6 bases at V and 1 base at J, with 21 bases between the two ends. This CDR3 is 18 amino acids long. This chain's CDR3 is CASSIPRDPSGTNEKLFF. The CDR3 DNA follows: TGTGCCAGCAGCATACCCCGGGACCCTAGCGGAACTAATGAAAAACTGTTTTTT.

The chain employs TRBV29-1 and TRBJ1-2; unclear D gene. From germline, CDR1 is SQVTM and CDR2 ANQGSEA. Trimming cost V 4 bases and J 5 bases, with 8 bases left between them. This CDR3 has 11 residues. The CDR3 coding sequence is TGCAGCGTTGGTGCGGTATATGGCTACACCTTC. Protein: CSVGAVYGYTF.

This chain uses TRBV7-3 with TRBJ2-7; D may be TRBD1 (5 bases). Germline CDR1 reads SGHTA; CDR2 reads FQGTGA. With 2 bases removed from V and 4 bases from J, the gap between germline ends came to 15 bases. The CDR3 covers 15 residues. The CDR3 loop reads CASSLGAGPSYEQYF. DNA of the CDR3: TGTGCCAGCAGCTTAGGGGCCGGTCCTTCATACGAGCAGTACTTC.

V usage is TRBV9 and J usage is TRBJ2-7, with D hard to call. V gave up 4 bases and J gave up 4 bases, with 9 bases separating them. Germline CDR1 is SGDLS and CDR2 is YYNGEE. This CDR3 is built from 12 residues. DNA of the CDR3: TGTGCCAGCAGCCCCCGTGGGTACGAGCAGTACTTC. Translating gives CASSPRGYEQYF.